Sample share makes the clone carrying this TCR beta chain medium-sized. The sample originates from a study of sequential checkpoint blockade in melanoma. CDR3 size: 16 residues. The germline CDR1 and CDR2 sequences are MNHGY and SAAAGT. V lost 5 bases, J lost 1 base, and 5 bases stayed unmatched. The treatment was: randomized to nivolumab then ipilimumab (arm A) or the reverse (arm B). Repertoires were generated with immunoSEQ multiplex PCR, while TCRdb's copy carries only in-frame clones and drops some. The sample shows 4,000 or so clones, around a fifth of them seen only once. This specimen was tumor tissue (inferred from file names), taken from a patient given nivolumab and ipilimumab in sequence. The TCR comes from a human patient with melanoma. Some clones in this sample may be carry-over from other donors' samples. The chain links TRBV6-8 to TRBJ2-1, with TRBD2 matching over 10 bases. CDR3 amino acids: CASSRSSGGSYNEQFF. DNA of the CDR3: TGTGCCAGCAGTCGGTCTAGCGGGGGTTCCTACAATGAGCAGTTCTTC.